This T cell receptor (beta chain) was documented in a study of blood T cell repertoires in COVID-19. Study in general: In each case, the material was cDNA or gDNA derived from T cells, B-cell-depleted T cells, or PBMCs.

Repertoires were generated with immunoSEQ multiplex PCR, while TCRdb's copy carries only in-frame clones and drops some. The sample consists of hundreds of thousands of clones, around 85% of them appearing once. Seattle cases were enrolled at active infection and followed longitudinally. The CDR3 has 13 amino acids. Germline values: CDR1 SGDLS, CDR2 YYNGEE. The J segment lost 6 bases and the V segment lost 2 bases, leaving 3 bases of the junction unmatched. This chain joins TRBV9 and TRBJ2-7; 9 nucleotides line up with TRBD1. This sequence originates from a man aged 45 to 65 with COVID-19, enrolled during active disease. The sequenced sample was peripheral blood. CDR3: CASSVGTGLEQYF. In DNA, the CDR3 is TGTGCCAGCAGCGTCGGGACAGGGCTCGAGCAGTACTTC.